The T cell receptor (beta chain) under discussion was sequenced for a study of CD8 T cells in ankylosing spondylitis. Worth noting for this clonotype: Its cognate antigen is unknown.

Study-wide results and limits: Disease-linked clones reportedly showed significant enrichment in matched ankylosing spondylitis synovial fluid. What seemed typical of ankylosing spondylitis blood was a TCR beta motif built from several highly homologous variants.

This CDR3 spans 12 amino acids. Per germline, CDR1 MNHEY and CDR2 SVGAGI. Between the trimmed V and J ends, which lost 6 bases and 3 bases, there was a span of 9 bases. Quantitative molecular-barcoded 5'-RACE generated the TCR beta libraries. MiXCR, applied by TCRdb to the 5' RACE reads, yields one record per CDR3 protein. The sample has more than 150,000 distinct CDR3 sequences, about 20% seen once. Sequencing used blood, either unsorted or a sorted T cell fraction (not recorded which). The V gene is TRBV6-5, the J gene TRBJ2-7; no firm D call. The sequence came from a male donor between 10 and 30 years old with ankylosing spondylitis or in good health (not recorded which). The CDR3 DNA follows: TGTGCCAGCAGGACGGGTCTCTACGAGCAGTACTTC. This codes for CASRTGLYEQYF.